The 9 T cell receptor beta chains below were found in one sample sequenced in a study of blood T cell repertoires in COVID-19. The data were produced by immunoSEQ multiplex PCR, yet TCRdb's version contains in-frame clones alone and is incomplete. The profile covers roughly 300,000 clones, with approximately 89% appearing a single time and around 8% taken by the ten largest. What was sequenced was peripheral blood. The receptors here all came from a woman aged 45 to 65 who had recovered from COVID-19.

V is TRBV28 and J is TRBJ2-3; 8 bases map to TRBD2. The J segment lost 3 bases and the V segment lost 3 bases, leaving 5 bases of the junction unmatched. Germline V CDR1 and CDR2: MDHEN, SYDVKM. The CDR3 is made up of 15 amino acids. The CDR3 sequence: CASSLTGGGTDTQYF. The DNA of the CDR3 is TGTGCCAGCAGTTTGACAGGCGGGGGGACAGATACGCAGTATTTT.

This chain joins TRBV28 and TRBJ1-1, with D perhaps TRBD1 (5 bases). The germline V gene encodes CDR1 MDHEN and CDR2 SYDVKM. There are 15 residues in the CDR3. V was pared by 2 bases and J by 4 bases, with 14 bases between. Here the CDR3 DNA reads TGTGCCAGCAGTTTACGAACCCAGGGCGCCACTGAAGCTTTCTTT. It codes for CASSLRTQGATEAFF.

V gene TRBV18 combines with J gene TRBJ2-1; perhaps TRBD2 as D (7 bases). The CDR3 sequence is 17 residues long. Germline V gene lookup returns CDR1 KGHSH and CDR2 LQKENI. V was clipped by 0 bases and J by 4 bases, with 16 bases between them. CDR3 residues: CASSPPIYREGYNEQFF. CDR3 nucleotides: TGTGCCAGCTCACCACCGATATACAGGGAGGGTTACAATGAGCAGTTCTTC.

V usage is TRBV12-3 or TRBV12-4 and J usage is TRBJ1-1; D is undetermined. This CDR3 comprises 12 residues. Trimming removed 1 base at V and 6 bases at J, with 6 bases between. CDR3 bases: TGTGCCAGCAGTTTAGGGCTCGCTGAAGCTTTCTTT. It encodes CASSLGLAEAFF.

The chain employs TRBV12-5 and TRBJ2-2, with D possibly TRBD2 on 5 matching bases. V lost 5 bases, J lost 6 bases, and 10 bases lay in between. Germline V CDR1 and CDR2: LGHNT, FRNRAP. The CDR3 loop spans 13 amino acids. CDR3 amino acids: CASGPGSSGELFF. In nucleotides, the CDR3 is TGTGCTAGTGGTCCGGGGTCGTCCGGGGAGCTGTTTTTT.

The rearrangement links TRBV10-3 to TRBJ2-2; 10 nucleotides match TRBD1. Germline lookup yields CDR1 ENHRY and CDR2 SYGVKD. This CDR3 is 16 amino acids long. Unmatched junction bases numbered 5, after V lost 6 bases and J lost 1 base. CDR3 coding DNA: TGTGCCATCAGGGGGACAGGGGACAAGAACACCGGGGAGCTGTTTTTT. This gives the protein CAIRGTGDKNTGELFF.

The V gene is TRBV10-3, the J gene TRBJ2-5, with 8 bases lining up with TRBD1. The CDR3 sequence is 16 residues long. Germline V gene sequence: CDR1 ENHRY, CDR2 SYGVKD. Trimming took 3 bases from V and 1 from J; bases not matched to a gene: 7. The CDR3 spells CAISDRTQGAQETQYF. As DNA, the CDR3 is TGTGCCATCAGTGACCGAACCCAGGGGGCCCAAGAGACCCAGTACTTC.

This clone occurred a few times. The chain employs TRBV28 and TRBJ1-5, with 7 nucleotides matching TRBD1. The ends lost 6 bases at V and 6 bases at J; junction bases unmatched: 14. CDR3 length equals 16 residues. CDR1 is MDHEN and CDR2 is SYDVKM in the germline V gene. CDR3 in amino acids: CASRLMAKGAGQPQHF. The CDR3 DNA is TGTGCCAGCAGATTAATGGCCAAGGGGGCTGGTCAGCCCCAGCATTTT. The whole variable domain, remainder taken from reference TRBV28 and TRBJ1-5, is DVKVTQSSRYLVKRTGEKVFLECVQDMDHENMFWYRQDPGLGLRLIYFSYDVKMKEKGDIPEGYSVSREKKERFSLILESASTNQTSMYLCASRLMAKGAGQPQHFGDGTRLSIL.

The V and J genes are TRBV5-6 and TRBJ1-5; 9 bases are a match to TRBD1. J was trimmed by 7 bases and V by 8 bases; bases with no gene match: 7. This CDR3 is built from 13 residues. Germline loops: CDR1 SGHDT, CDR2 YYEEEE. The CDR3 region has the DNA TGTGCCAGTAACAGGGGGCGAGGGCAGCCCCAGCATTTT. This translates into CASNRGRGQPQHF. The variable domain in full, completed from reference TRBV5-6 and TRBJ1-5, reads DAGVTQSPTHLIKTRGQQVTLRCSPKSGHDTVSWYQQALGQGPQFIFQYYEEEERQRGNFPDRFSGHQFPNYSSELNVNALLLGDSALYLCASNRGRGQPQHFGDGTRLSIL.